The 10 T cell receptor beta chains below were found in one sample sequenced in a study of shared clonotypes between healthy human individuals. Libraries were prepared by immunoSEQ multiplex PCR; TCRdb keeps only in-frame clonotypes and omits some of them. The sample carries 1,100,000 or so clones, around 78% recorded once. The specimen was memory CD4+ T cells from PBMCs. The subset denotes: CD45RA-negative fraction. These receptors originate from a man aged 18 to 30 in good health. Some clones in this sample may be carry-over from other donors' samples.

The chain employs TRBV7-2 and TRBJ2-2; no reliable D call. V lost 5 bases and J 2 bases, leaving 12 bases between the germline ends. CDR1 is SGHTA, CDR2 FQGNSA, per germline. The CDR3 has 15 amino acids. This chain's CDR3 is CASSRQSLNTGELFF. CDR3 nucleotides: TGTGCCAGCAGCCGTCAGTCGCTAAACACCGGGGAGCTGTTTTTT.

This clone turned up a few times. The V and J genes are TRBV20-1 and TRBJ1-1; D ambiguous. The V gene's germline CDR1 is DFQATT and CDR2 SNEGSKA (reference sequence). The CDR3 extends over 11 amino acids. Between the trimmed V and J ends, which lost 5 bases and 5 bases, there was a span of 9 bases. The CDR3 region has the DNA TGCAGTGCTCATGTGGGGACTGAAGCTTTCTTT. This codes for CSAHVGTEAFF.

V usage is TRBV2 and J usage is TRBJ2-7; D could derive from TRBD1 or TRBD2 (6 bases each). The CDR3 totals 15 residues. Trimming pared 4 bases from V and 2 bases from J, leaving 15 bases between. Germline V gives CDR1 SNHLY, CDR2 FYNNEI. In DNA form, the CDR3 reads TGTGCCAGCAGTGGGGTTGGGGGGCTCCCCTACGAGCAGTACTTC. It is translated as CASSGVGGLPYEQYF.

V usage is TRBV2 and J usage is TRBJ2-7; D is undetermined. In germline, CDR1 is SNHLY, CDR2 FYNNEI. CDR3 length: 14 residues. Trimming left V 0 bases short and J 4 bases short, with 10 bases between. DNA for the CDR3: TGTGCCAGCAGTGAAGCAGTGGAGCAATACGAGCAGTACTTC. Translation gives CASSEAVEQYEQYF.

This rearrangement joins TRBV7-8 to TRBJ2-4; 9 bases map to TRBD1. This CDR3 has 18 residues. Germline assignment: CDR1 SGHVS and CDR2 FQNEAQ. Losses at the gene ends were 5 bases for V and 0 bases for J; bases not matched to a gene: 11. The chain's CDR3 is CASSTPDRGRRAKNIQYF. CDR3 sequence (DNA): TGTGCCAGCAGCACTCCGGACAGGGGAAGACGAGCCAAAAACATTCAGTACTTC.

The chain employs TRBV4-1 and TRBJ2-5; TRBD2 agrees at 13 bases. The V and J ends lost 4 bases and 5 bases, in that order; junction bases with no gene match: 4. Germline-derived CDR1 and CDR2 are MGHRA and YSYEKL. The CDR3 spans 15 residues. The CDR3 region has the DNA TGCGCCAGCAGCCCGGGGACTAGCGGGGCGGAGACCCAGTACTTC. This sequence encodes CASSPGTSGAETQYF.

On this clone: This sample also contains other DNA sequences that code for the same CDR3. The V call is TRBV5-1, the J call TRBJ1-2; D is uncertain. Trimming took off 0 bases at V and 2 bases at J, with 8 bases between the two ends. Germline V gene lookup returns CDR1 SGHRS and CDR2 YFSETQ. There are 14 residues in the CDR3. CDR3 coding DNA: TGCGCCAGCAGCTTGGATGGCGGAAACTATGGCTACACCTTC. It specifies CASSLDGGNYGYTF.

Only one count was recorded for this clone. CDR3 sequence: CATTYAGMAEAFF. In nucleotides, the CDR3 is TGTGCCACAACTTACGCGGGGATGGCTGAAGCTTTCTTT. The gene calls are TRBV28 and TRBJ1-1; D is ambiguous. The germline V and J ends were trimmed by 10 bases and 6 bases, with 18 bases remaining between them. This CDR3 spans 13 amino acids. In germline, CDR1 is MDHEN, CDR2 SYDVKM.

This rearrangement joins TRBV25-1 to TRBJ1-4; D perhaps matches TRBD1 (5 bases). The length of the CDR3 is 14 residues. Trimming left V 8 bases short and J 3 bases short, with 13 bases between. Germline CDR1 and CDR2: MGHDK and SYGVNS. In nucleotides, the CDR3 is TGTGCCAGCCGAGCGGGACGGTCTAATGAAAAACTGTTTTTT. Translation gives CASRAGRSNEKLFF.

As concerns this clone: A much larger clone is a single base away; this may be a read error. V is TRBV2 and J is TRBJ2-7; 7 bases line up with TRBD2. The CDR3 runs to 12 residues. In germline, CDR1 is SNHLY, CDR2 FYNNEI. V shed 6 bases and J 2 bases; nucleotides not matched to a gene: 1. The CDR3 bases are TGTGCCAGCAGGGGACTAACCTACGAGCAGTACTTC. It codes for CASRGLTYEQYF.